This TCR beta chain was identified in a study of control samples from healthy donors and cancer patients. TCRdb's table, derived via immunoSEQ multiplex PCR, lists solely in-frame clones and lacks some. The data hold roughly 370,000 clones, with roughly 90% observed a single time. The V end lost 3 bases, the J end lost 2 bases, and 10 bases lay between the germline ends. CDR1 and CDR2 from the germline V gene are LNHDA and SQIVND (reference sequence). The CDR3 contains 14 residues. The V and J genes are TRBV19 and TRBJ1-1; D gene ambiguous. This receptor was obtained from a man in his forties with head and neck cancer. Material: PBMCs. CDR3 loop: CASSIPRPNTEAFF. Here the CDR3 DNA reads TGTGCCAGTAGTATTCCGAGGCCTAACACTGAAGCTTTCTTT.